A single sample is the source of the 3 T cell receptor beta chains below, sequenced in a study of response to subunit inactivated influenza vaccine. TCRdb fed the RT-PCR reads into MiXCR, producing one record per CDR3 protein. This table holds about half a million distinct CDR3 sequences, under 9% found once. Sequencing was performed on PBMCs from blood, taken less than 25 months after vaccination. All receptors derive from a man in his fifties or sixties who received an inactivated influenza vaccine.

The chain joins TRBV7-2 to TRBJ2-7; 7 nucleotides match TRBD2. V was pared by 5 bases and J by 4 bases, with 5 bases of the junction left unmatched. Germline V gives CDR1 SGHTA, CDR2 FQGNSA. The CDR3 covers 13 residues. CDR3 sequence reads: CASSNRRGYEQYF. The DNA of the CDR3 is TGTGCCAGCAGCAACCGGCGGGGGTACGAGCAGTACTTC.

The chain joins TRBV5-1 to TRBJ2-1; 14 positions agree with TRBD2. The V segment lost 1 base and the J segment 8 bases; nucleotides outside the gene matches: 14. The length of the CDR3 is 19 residues. Germline V CDR1 and CDR2: SGHRS, YFSETQ. CDR3 DNA sequence: TGCGCCAGCAGCTTGCGGACTAGCGGGGGGCCGGGGTTCAGGCATGAGCAGTTCTTC. Translating it yields CASSLRTSGGPGFRHEQFF.

The V and J genes are TRBV24-1 and TRBJ1-2, with D tentatively TRBD1 (5 bases). Per the germline V gene, CDR1 is KGHDR and CDR2 is SFDVKD. CDR3 length: 16 amino acids. V was pared by 3 bases and J by 6 bases, with 19 bases between. The CDR3 DNA follows: TGTGCCACCAGTGATCGTCGTAATACAGGCGTTAATGGCTACACCTTC. Residues: CATSDRRNTGVNGYTF.